A selection of T cell receptor beta chains follows, all from one sample in a study of blood T cell repertoires in COVID-19. Only in-frame clones appear in the TCRdb table, and some are missing; sequencing was by immunoSEQ multiplex PCR. The sample includes roughly 97,000 clones, less than 95% of them seen just once. The sample was peripheral blood. All receptors derive from a man aged 55-75 years with acute or convalescent COVID-19. Each CDR3 is given with its conserved first and last residue. The order of the fields is V gene, clone size, D gene, J gene, CDR3 protein, CDR3 DNA. D genes are given only for firm matches. Size tells how often a clone was seen (once, few, many) or the class of an expanded clone, and some rows leave it out.

V: TRBV19
size: once
D: TRBD1
J: TRBJ1-1
CDR3: CASNPTGTNTEAFF
DNA: TGTGCCAGTAACCCGACAGGGACCAACACTGAAGCTTTCTTT

V: TRBV27
size: once
D: TRBD1
J: TRBJ1-5
CDR3: CASSSGTGYQPQHF
DNA: TGTGCCAGCAGCTCCGGGACAGGTTATCAGCCCCAGCATTTT

V: TRBV25-1
size: -
D: TRBD1
J: TRBJ1-1
CDR3: CASSPRTGVNTEAFF
DNA: TGTGCCAGCAGTCCACGGACAGGAGTGAACACTGAAGCTTTCTTT

V: TRBV5-1
size: -
D: -
J: TRBJ1-2
CDR3: CASSLGTTTNYGYTF
DNA: TGCGCCAGCAGCTTAGGGACAACTACTAACTATGGCTACACCTTC

V: TRBV5-6
size: once
D: -
J: TRBJ1-4
CDR3: CASSQFPVATNEKLFF
DNA: TGTGCCAGCAGCCAATTCCCAGTTGCAACTAATGAAAAACTGTTTTTT

V: TRBV27
size: -
D: TRBD1
J: TRBJ1-2
CDR3: CASRSPGGAGFNYGYTF
DNA: TGTGCCAGCAGATCTCCAGGGGGCGCGGGGTTTAACTATGGCTACACCTTC

V: TRBV3-1/TRBV3-2
size: -
D: -
J: TRBJ1-5
CDR3: CASSASTGPYSNQPQHF
DNA: TGTGCCAGCAGCGCCTCGACAGGACCCTATAGCAATCAGCCCCAGCATTTT

V: TRBV20-1
size: -
D: -
J: TRBJ1-2
CDR3: CSASSPSPGARGGYTF
DNA: TGCAGTGCTAGTAGCCCTAGTCCAGGGGCTCGCGGGGGCTACACCTTC

V: TRBV18
size: -
D: TRBD1
J: TRBJ1-1
CDR3: CASFWTGGTGEAFF
DNA: TGTGCCAGCTTTTGGACAGGGGGCACGGGTGAAGCTTTCTTT

V: TRBV6-5
size: -
D: TRBD1
J: TRBJ1-4
CDR3: CASSLGTGSEKLFF
DNA: TGTGCCAGCAGTTTAGGGACAGGGAGTGAAAAACTGTTTTTT

V: TRBV5-1
size: -
D: -
J: TRBJ2-5
CDR3: CASSLGGDGETQYF
DNA: TGCGCCAGCAGCTTGGGGGGCGACGGAGAGACCCAGTACTTC

V: TRBV7-2
size: once
D: TRBD1
J: TRBJ1-6
CDR3: CASSSGTGAYYNSPLHF
DNA: TGTGCCAGCAGCTCCGGGACAGGGGCATACTATAATTCACCCCTCCACTTT

V: TRBV2
size: -
D: -
J: TRBJ1-6
CDR3: CASSEDSSYNSPLHF
DNA: TGTGCCAGCAGTGAAGACAGCTCCTATAATTCACCCCTCCACTTT

V: TRBV6-2/TRBV6-3
size: -
D: -
J: TRBJ1-2
CDR3: CASSSQSGLGYTF
DNA: TGTGCCAGCAGTTCCCAAAGCGGATTGGGCTACACCTTC

V: TRBV19
size: -
D: -
J: TRBJ2-3
CDR3: CASTSVGGLYTQYF
DNA: TGTGCCAGTACCTCGGTGGGGGGTCTATATACGCAGTATTTT

V: TRBV11-2
size: few
D: TRBD1
J: TRBJ1-3
CDR3: CASSTQGSSGNTIYF
DNA: TGTGCCAGCAGCACACAGGGGAGCTCTGGAAACACCATATATTTT

V: TRBV6-6
size: -
D: -
J: TRBJ1-3
CDR3: CASSYSGRPSGNTIYF
DNA: TGTGCCAGCAGTTACTCGGGGCGGCCCTCTGGAAACACCATATATTTT

V: TRBV2
size: -
D: -
J: TRBJ1-5
CDR3: CASRGEASQPQHF
DNA: TGTGCCAGCAGGGGAGAGGCCTCTCAGCCCCAGCATTTT

V: TRBV5-6
size: -
D: -
J: TRBJ2-5
CDR3: CASRKTGRTETQYF
DNA: TGTGCCAGCAGGAAGACAGGGAGGACAGAGACCCAGTACTTC

V: TRBV7-9
size: -
D: TRBD1
J: TRBJ2-6
CDR3: CASSSDRAGANVLTF
DNA: TGTGCCAGCAGCTCTGACAGGGCAGGGGCCAACGTCCTGACTTTC

V: TRBV5-1
size: -
D: -
J: TRBJ1-1
CDR3: CASSPDRMNTEAFF
DNA: TGCGCCAGCAGCCCCGACAGGATGAACACTGAAGCTTTCTTT

V: TRBV7-9
size: -
D: TRBD1
J: TRBJ1-2
CDR3: CASSLGGQGANYGYTF
DNA: TGTGCCAGCAGCTTAGGGGGACAGGGGGCGAACTATGGCTACACCTTC

V: TRBV7-2
size: once
D: -
J: TRBJ1-2
CDR3: CASSLDPSASNYGYTF
DNA: TGTGCCAGCAGCTTAGATCCGAGCGCAAGTAACTATGGCTACACCTTC

V: TRBV28
size: -
D: TRBD1
J: TRBJ1-2
CDR3: CASSLWTGGGYGYTF
DNA: TGTGCCAGCAGTTTATGGACAGGGGGTGGCTATGGCTACACCTTC

V: TRBV15
size: -
D: TRBD1
J: TRBJ1-2
CDR3: CATSRGTGNYGYTF
DNA: TGTGCCACCAGCAGAGGGACAGGGAACTATGGCTACACCTTC

V: TRBV7-9
size: -
D: TRBD1
J: TRBJ1-2
CDR3: CASSSGQGVGYTF
DNA: TGTGCCAGCAGCTCGGGACAGGGGGTTGGCTACACCTTC

V: TRBV23-1
size: -
D: -
J: TRBJ1-5
CDR3: CASSHRCDRPQHF
DNA: TGCGCCAGCAGTCATCGGTGTGATCGGCCCCAGCATTTT

V: TRBV20-1
size: -
D: -
J: TRBJ1-1
CDR3: CSVRVPEAFF
DNA: TGCAGCGTCAGGGTGCCTGAAGCTTTCTTT